This T cell receptor (beta chain) was captured in a study of blood T cells in healthy people across ages. Findings and limits, study-wide: As age increased, TCR beta diversity per million T cells fell in a roughly linear fashion.

With a J-beta primer mix and a sample-barcoded 5' primer, a second PCR ran about 7 to 12 cycles. MiXCR, applied by TCRdb to the 5' RACE reads, yields one record per CDR3 protein. Among approximately 400,000 distinct CDR3 sequences listed, roughly half were seen once. The authors drew around 11 milliliters of peripheral blood from each donor. At least 5 micrograms of total RNA were extracted per sample. Germline V gene lookup returns CDR1 MDHEN and CDR2 SYDVKM. V shed 5 bases and J shed 6 bases, with 13 bases lying between them. The CDR3 totals 13 residues. Details on this clonotype: Its target is not known. A much larger clone lies one base from this, so it may be a read error.

This TCR was recovered from a man aged 55 to 70 in good health. The source material was blood. The chain uses TRBV28 and TRBJ2-5, with a tentative D call TRBD2 (5 bases). In DNA form, the CDR3 reads TGTGCCAGCAGTGTAGGAGTCGGGAAGACCCAGTACTTC. Encoded protein: CASSVGVGKTQYF.